Presented here are 7 T cell receptor beta chains from one specimen sequenced in a study of T cell responses to AZD1222 COVID-19 vaccine. Assay used: immunoSEQ multiplex PCR; TCRdb lists only in-frame clones, some missing. The sample carries about 150,000 clones, more than 70% recorded once. This specimen consisted of peripheral blood, obtained on day 0 of AZD1222 vaccination. These receptor sequences come from an adult in good health.

In DNA form, the CDR3 reads TGTGCCAGCAGTTTATCCTCCACAGATACGCAGTATTTT. It is translated as CASSLSSTDTQYF. The chain has TRBV27 and TRBJ2-3; no reliable D call. With 0 bases removed from V and 2 bases from J, the gap between germline ends came to 3 bases. The CDR3 length is 13 residues. The germline V gene has CDR1 MNHEY and CDR2 SMNVEV (reference sequence).

In this sample, this clone turned up once. This chain connects TRBV12-3 or TRBV12-4 to TRBJ1-2; TRBD1 might be the D (5 bases). The V gene lost 4 bases and the J gene lost 4 bases, with 10 bases spanning the gap. The CDR3 totals 13 residues. The CDR3 loop reads CASSSRELYGYTF. In nucleotides, the CDR3 is TGTGCCAGCAGTTCCAGGGAGCTCTATGGCTACACCTTC.

V gene TRBV3-1 (or the pseudogene TRBV3-2) combines with J gene TRBJ1-2; D is unresolved. Germline CDR1 and CDR2: LGHDT and YNNKEL (reference sequence). The CDR3 spans 15 residues. V lost 5 bases and J lost 4, with 17 bases in between. CDR3 sequence: CASSTHSTNSYGYTF. The CDR3 DNA is TGTGCCAGCAGCACACATTCGACTAATAGCTATGGCTACACCTTC.

The J gene is TRBJ2-3, the V gene TRBV11-1; 8 bases fit TRBD2. From germline, CDR1 is SGHAT and CDR2 FQDESV (reference sequence). V was pared by 5 bases and J by 4 bases, with 11 bases of the junction left unmatched. The CDR3 runs to 16 residues. In DNA form, the CDR3 reads TGTGCCAGCAGCCGCAATGACGGGGGGGCCCCAGATACGCAGTATTTT. Encoded protein: CASSRNDGGAPDTQYF.

The rearrangement joins TRBV7-9 to TRBJ1-1; D not resolved. The V and J ends lost 2 bases and 0 bases respectively, with 1 base between them. This CDR3 region has 12 residues. Looked up from germline, CDR1 is SEHNR and CDR2 is FQNEAQ (reference sequence). The CDR3 loop reads CASSLLNTEAFF. In DNA form, the CDR3 reads TGTGCCAGCAGCTTACTGAACACTGAAGCTTTCTTT.

The CDR3 reads CASSVPGGFGNEKLFF. CDR3 nucleotides: TGTGCCAGTAGTGTCCCTGGAGGCTTTGGTAATGAAAAACTGTTTTTT. The genes are TRBV19 and TRBJ1-4; no definite D call. From germline, CDR1 is LNHDA and CDR2 SQIVND (reference sequence). V was trimmed by 5 bases and J by 4 bases, leaving 17 bases between them. The CDR3 covers 16 residues.

The CDR3 loop reads CASSYNPRAYNSPLHF. The CDR3 DNA is TGTGCCAGCAGTTATAATCCCAGGGCTTATAATTCACCCCTCCACTTT. This chain connects TRBV6-5 to TRBJ1-6, with D possibly matching TRBD1 (5 bases). The length of the CDR3 is 16 residues. Germline V gene sequence: CDR1 MNHEY, CDR2 SVGAGI. Trimming left V 3 bases short and J 4 bases short, with 13 bases between.